The T cell receptor (beta chain) under discussion was sequenced for a study of sequential checkpoint blockade in melanoma. For the study at large: TCRbeta immunosequencing was performed on DNA from 91 pretreatment melanoma tumor samples. After nivolumab or ipilimumab alone, some 20 patients had week-13 rebiopsies. Study outcomes and limitations: Mutational load did not correlate with tumor T-cell fraction or clonality. Pretreatment TIL clonality tracked with response in the nivolumab-first arm.

The protocol was immunoSEQ multiplex PCR, while the TCRdb copy is restricted to in-frame clones and leaves out a portion. The sample has 950 to 1,500 clones; about a fifth are singletons. Treatment noted: randomized to nivolumab then ipilimumab (arm A) or the reverse (arm B). For this clone: Its antigen is undetermined.

V was pared by 5 bases and J by 5 bases, with 12 bases between. Germline V gene sequence: CDR1 MNHGY, CDR2 SAAAGT. The CDR3 loop spans 14 amino acids. This receptor was identified in a human donor with melanoma. V and J are TRBV6-8 and TRBJ2-2; D is unresolved. The sequences come from tumor tissue (inferred from file names), collected from a patient given nivolumab and ipilimumab in sequence. Here the CDR3 DNA reads TGTGCCAGCAGTAACAACGAGGATACCGGGGAGCTGTTTTTT. Its protein is CASSNNEDTGELFF.